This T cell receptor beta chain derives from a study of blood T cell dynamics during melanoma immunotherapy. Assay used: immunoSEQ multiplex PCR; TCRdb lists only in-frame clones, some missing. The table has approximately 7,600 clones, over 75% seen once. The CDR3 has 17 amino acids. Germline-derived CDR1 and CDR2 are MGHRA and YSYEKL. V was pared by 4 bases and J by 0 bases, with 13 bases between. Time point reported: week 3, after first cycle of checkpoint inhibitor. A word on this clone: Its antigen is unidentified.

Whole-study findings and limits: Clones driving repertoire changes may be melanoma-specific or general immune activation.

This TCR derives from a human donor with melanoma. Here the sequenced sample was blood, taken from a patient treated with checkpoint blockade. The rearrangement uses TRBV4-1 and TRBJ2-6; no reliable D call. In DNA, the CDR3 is TGCGCCAGCAGCCCCCACCTCTCCGACTCTGGGGCCAACGTCCTGACTTTC. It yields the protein CASSPHLSDSGANVLTF.